One T cell receptor beta chain is described in this entry. The antigen is not known. Trimming removed 5 bases at V and 0 bases at J, with 8 bases between. CDR1 is SGHTA and CDR2 is FQGNSA in the germline V gene. This CDR3 is built from 14 residues. The treatment is: roughly 18 received Ad26.COV2.S at low or high dose, single or two shots; several received placebo; per-sample allocation not given. Day 63 after the first injection of vaccine or placebo was the sampling time. Profiling relied on immunoSEQ multiplex PCR, and the TCRdb table lists in-frame clones only, not all of them. The data show 300,000 to 350,000 clones, about 88% seen once. This specimen belongs to a study of Ad26.COV2.S vaccination and SARS-CoV-2 variants. About the research overall: Doses of Ad26.COV2.S were injected into muscle once or twice, 56 days apart. General study findings and limits: Vaccinees and placebo recipients showed similar non-spike TCR breadth. Spike-specific TCR breadth was greater in vaccine than placebo recipients.

This clonotype was sampled from a person between 18 and 65 years old who received the Ad26.COV2.S COVID-19 vaccine or a placebo. The rearrangement joins TRBV7-2 to TRBJ2-1, with D unresolved. The sequences come from peripheral blood, collected in a trial of Ad26.COV2.S vaccine versus placebo. CDR3 nucleotide sequence: TGTGCCAGCAGCCGGATGGGCTCCTACAATGAGCAGTTCTTC. This sequence encodes CASSRMGSYNEQFF.